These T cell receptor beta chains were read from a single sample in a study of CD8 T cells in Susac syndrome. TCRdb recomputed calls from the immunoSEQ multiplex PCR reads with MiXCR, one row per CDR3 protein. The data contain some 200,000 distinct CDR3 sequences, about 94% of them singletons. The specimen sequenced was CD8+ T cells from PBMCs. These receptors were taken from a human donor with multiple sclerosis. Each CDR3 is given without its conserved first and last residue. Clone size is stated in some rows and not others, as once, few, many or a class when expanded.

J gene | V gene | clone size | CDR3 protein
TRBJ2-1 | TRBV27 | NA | ASSFTSSSYNEQF
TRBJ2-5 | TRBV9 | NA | ASSRGQASQTQY
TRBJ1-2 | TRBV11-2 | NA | ASSFGQGAGYT
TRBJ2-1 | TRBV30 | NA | AWSVLGGDEQF
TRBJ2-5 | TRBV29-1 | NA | SVEGGVGTKETQY
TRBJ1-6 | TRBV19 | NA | ASSVMPHNSPLH
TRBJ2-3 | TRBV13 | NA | ASSPQADTQY
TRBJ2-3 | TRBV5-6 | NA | ASSFPGGASTDTQY
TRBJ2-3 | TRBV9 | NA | ASSVSLVTDTQY
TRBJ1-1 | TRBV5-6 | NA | ASSFTGDPEAF
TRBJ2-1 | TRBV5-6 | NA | ASSLGTGGFNEQF
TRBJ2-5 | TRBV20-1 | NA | SALSDYGPETQY
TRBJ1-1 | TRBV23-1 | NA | ASVPSGYTEAF
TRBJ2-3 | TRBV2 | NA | ASSPGLAGTPTDTQY
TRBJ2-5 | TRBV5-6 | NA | ASSTSTGLVETQY
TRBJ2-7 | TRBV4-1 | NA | ASSQGLAGSSYEQY
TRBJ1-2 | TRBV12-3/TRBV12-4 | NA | ASRGDLYGYT
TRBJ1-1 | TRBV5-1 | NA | ASSFGPWGTNTEAF
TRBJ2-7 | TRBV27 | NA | ASSASDQPYEQY
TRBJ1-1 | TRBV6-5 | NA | ASSTNLNTEAF
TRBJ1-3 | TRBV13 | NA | ASSSNRDTSGNTIY
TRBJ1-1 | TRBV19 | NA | ASRAPMDRGNEAF
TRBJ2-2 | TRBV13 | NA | ASSWTGVRPGELF
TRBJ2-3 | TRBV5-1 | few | ASSLAAASTDTQY
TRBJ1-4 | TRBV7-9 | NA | ASSPLLTNEKLF
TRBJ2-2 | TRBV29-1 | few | SVELPNTGELF
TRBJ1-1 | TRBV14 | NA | ASSQVPGGVTEAF
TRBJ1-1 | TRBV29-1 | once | SVALGAAEAF
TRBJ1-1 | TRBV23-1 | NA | ASRPPKVAEAF
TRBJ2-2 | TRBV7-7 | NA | ASSLGTANTGELF
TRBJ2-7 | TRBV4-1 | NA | ASSQEGLAEEQY
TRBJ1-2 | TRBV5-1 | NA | ASSPTGGSSHNYGYT
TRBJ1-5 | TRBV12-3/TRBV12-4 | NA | ASTWHLNQPQH
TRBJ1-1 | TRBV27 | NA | ASSQQGPDEAF
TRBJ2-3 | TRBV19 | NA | ASSIRGAGDTQY
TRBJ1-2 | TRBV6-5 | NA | ASSYSVRDGYT
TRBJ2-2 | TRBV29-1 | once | SVEVPSSPTGELF
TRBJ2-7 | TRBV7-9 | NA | ASSLNEGADITYEQY
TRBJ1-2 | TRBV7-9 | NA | ASSLGFSGSLGYT
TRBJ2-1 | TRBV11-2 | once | ASSPATRYEQF
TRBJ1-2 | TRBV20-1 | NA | SARLQRTPNYGYT
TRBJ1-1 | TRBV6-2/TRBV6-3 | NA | ASSPRGLNTEAF